This is a list of T cell receptor beta chains from one sample in a study of shared clonotypes between healthy human individuals. Libraries were prepared by immunoSEQ multiplex PCR; TCRdb keeps only in-frame clonotypes and omits some of them. Of about 120,000 clones listed, around 68% are singletons. Material: memory CD8+ T cells sorted from blood. Receptor source: a woman in her 30s in good health. Each CDR3 is given with its conserved first and last residue. The D gene is left open where the match is weak. Size is stated for part of the rows, as once, few or many counts, or as a class when the clone is expanded.

>-|-|TRBV7-9|TRBJ2-7
CASSSGGTTYEQYF
TGTGCCAGCAGCTCCGGCGGGACAACCTACGAGCAGTACTTC
>-|-|TRBV6-1|TRBJ2-1
CASSETGGTYAYNEQFF
TGTGCCAGCAGTGAAACGGGCGGGACATACGCTTACAATGAGCAGTTCTTC
>few|TRBD2|TRBV7-2|TRBJ2-5
CASSLAWASGNTETQYF
TGTGCCAGCAGCTTAGCGTGGGCTAGCGGGAATACTGAGACCCAGTACTTC
>-|-|TRBV7-8|TRBJ2-2
CASSLASGAGELFF
TGTGCCAGCAGCTTAGCGTCGGGGGCTGGGGAGCTGTTTTTT
>few|-|TRBV6-5|TRBJ2-1
CASSPQGGYNEQFF
TGTGCCAGCAGCCCACAGGGTGGGTACAATGAGCAGTTCTTC
>-|-|TRBV29-1|TRBJ2-7
CSVRYTSYEQYF
TGCAGCGTTAGATACACGTCCTACGAGCAGTACTTC
>many|TRBD1|TRBV19|TRBJ1-1
CASSIARQGGFLNTEAFF
TGTGCCAGTAGTATAGCGAGACAGGGCGGATTCTTGAACACTGAAGCTTTCTTT
>many|TRBD2|TRBV7-9|TRBJ2-2
CASSLLAGANTGELFF
TGTGCCAGCAGCTTATTAGCGGGGGCGAACACCGGGGAGCTGTTTTTT
>-|TRBD2|TRBV6-4|TRBJ2-3
CASSQGLESDTQYF
TGTGCCAGCAGTCAGGGACTAGAATCCGATACGCAGTATTTT
>-|-|TRBV27|TRBJ2-3
CASGIGGDTQYF
TGTGCCAGCGGCATAGGGGGGGATACGCAGTATTTT
>-|TRBD2|TRBV19|TRBJ2-7
CASSTWLLAGEGEQYF
TGTGCCAGTAGTACCTGGCTACTAGCGGGAGAGGGTGAGCAGTACTTC
>few|-|TRBV7-9|TRBJ1-1
CASSLSSGGFKEAFF
TGTGCCAGCAGCTTATCCTCGGGGGGGTTTAAAGAAGCTTTCTTT
>-|-|TRBV11-2|TRBJ2-1
CASSLDEGVGEQFF
TGTGCCAGCAGCTTAGACGAGGGGGTTGGGGAGCAGTTCTTC
>-|-|TRBV27|TRBJ2-3
CASSLWRDTAGPTDTQYF
TGTGCCAGCAGTTTATGGAGGGATACAGCGGGCCCAACAGATACGCAGTATTTT
>-|TRBD2|TRBV2|TRBJ2-2
CASSGVRRLSGNLNTGELFF
TGTGCCAGCAGTGGTGTTCGTAGACTTAGCGGGAACCTAAACACCGGGGAGCTGTTTTTT
>-|TRBD1|TRBV5-1|TRBJ1-3
CASSPGTAGNTIYF
TGCGCCAGCAGCCCCGGGACAGCAGGAAACACCATATATTTT
>-|-|TRBV7-3|TRBJ2-1
CASSSGTRSSYNEQFF
TGTGCCAGCAGCTCAGGGACCCGGAGCTCCTACAATGAGCAGTTCTTC
>-|-|TRBV9|TRBJ2-2
CASSVGGTGELFF
TGTGCCAGCAGCGTCGGAGGGACCGGGGAGCTGTTTTTT
>-|-|TRBV5-6|TRBJ2-3
CASSLARGFLDTQYF
TGTGCCAGCAGCTTGGCCAGGGGATTCCTCGATACGCAGTATTTT
>-|-|TRBV7-9|TRBJ2-1
CASSLVGGDNEQFF
TGTGCCAGCAGCTTAGTTGGAGGGGACAATGAGCAGTTCTTC
>few|-|TRBV9|TRBJ1-1
CASSVAGILEQNTEAFF
TGTGCCAGCAGCGTAGCCGGTATCCTTGAACAGAACACTGAAGCTTTCTTT
>-|-|TRBV28|TRBJ2-1
CASRPQGMLNEQFF
TGTGCCAGCAGGCCCCAGGGTATGTTGAATGAGCAGTTCTTC
>-|-|TRBV14|TRBJ2-3
CASSQDVGSPDTQYF
TGTGCCAGCAGCCAAGATGTCGGGAGCCCCGATACGCAGTATTTT
>-|-|TRBV19|TRBJ2-5
CASSIAGAQETQYF
TGTGCCAGTAGTATCGCAGGGGCCCAAGAGACCCAGTACTTC
>-|-|TRBV28|TRBJ2-7
CASTTGREPYEQYF
TGTGCCAGCACCACAGGGAGGGAGCCCTACGAGCAGTACTTC
>-|-|TRBV5-6|TRBJ2-1
CASSLEGDLDEQFF
TGTGCCAGCAGCTTGGAGGGGGATTTGGATGAGCAGTTCTTC
>-|-|TRBV10-2|TRBJ2-3
CASIQNLASTQYF
TGCGCCAGCATACAGAACTTAGCAAGTACGCAGTATTTT
>many|TRBD2|TRBV14|TRBJ2-7
CASSQDYLAGGQLTGDSEQYF
TGTGCCAGCAGCCAAGATTACTTAGCGGGAGGCCAACTTACGGGTGATTCTGAGCAGTACTTC
>-|TRBD2|TRBV11-2|TRBJ2-2
CASSPPKAGGPIGELFF
TGTGCCAGCAGCCCGCCTAAAGCGGGAGGGCCGATCGGGGAGCTGTTTTTT
>-|TRBD1|TRBV4-2|TRBJ2-3
CASSQTIGDRAPGTQYF
TGTGCCAGCAGCCAGACCATAGGGGACAGGGCCCCGGGTACGCAGTATTTT
>-|TRBD1|TRBV2|TRBJ2-5
CASSETGGLETQYF
TGTGCCAGCAGTGAAACAGGGGGCTTAGAGACCCAGTACTTC
>-|-|TRBV4-1|TRBJ1-1
CASSQEPLAALEAFF
TGCGCCAGCAGCCAAGAGCCCTTGGCAGCGCTTGAAGCTTTCTTT
>-|-|TRBV13|TRBJ1-1
CASSLNSPNTEAFF
TGTGCCAGCAGCTTAAATAGTCCAAACACTGAAGCTTTCTTT
>-|-|TRBV10-3|TRBJ2-7
CAIGLASYEQYF
TGTGCCATCGGTCTCGCCTCCTACGAGCAGTACTTC
>once|-|TRBV2|TRBJ2-7
CASQGWIHEQYF
TGTGCCAGCCAGGGATGGATCCACGAGCAGTACTTC
>once|-|TRBV19|TRBJ2-7
CASSIPGAYEQYF
TGTGCCAGTAGTATCCCGGGGGCCTACGAGCAGTACTTC
>-|-|TRBV20-1|TRBJ1-1
CSAWGVAFF
TGCAGTGCTTGGGGTGTGGCTTTCTTT
>-|-|TRBV25-1|TRBJ2-7
CASSPRRSLLSYEQYF
TGTGCCAGCAGCCCCCGGAGGAGCCTACTCTCCTACGAGCAGTACTTC
>-|TRBD1|TRBV27|TRBJ1-2
CASSSLRQGPSSYGYTF
TGTGCCAGCAGTTCCCTAAGACAGGGCCCTTCGAGCTATGGCTACACCTTC
>-|-|TRBV9|TRBJ2-1
CASSVSGFDYNEQFF
TGTGCCAGCAGCGTATCTGGGTTTGACTACAATGAGCAGTTCTTC
>-|-|TRBV7-2|TRBJ2-1
CASSFVGLTYNEQFF
TGTGCCAGCAGCTTTGTGGGGCTAACATACAATGAGCAGTTCTTC